The subject of this entry is one T cell receptor (beta chain). This specimen belongs to a study of blood T cell repertoires in COVID-19. Overall study context: Researchers got acute and convalescent COVID-19 samples from the United States, Italy and Spain. From T cells, B-cell-depleted T cells, or PBMCs came the material, which was cDNA or gDNA.

Per the original methods: Using reference gene primer amplification, nucleated cell counts were estimated. Only in-frame clones appear in the TCRdb table, and some are missing; sequencing was by immunoSEQ multiplex PCR. That table supplies the V and J calls and clone size; D and trimming were determined from the DNA. The top ten hold more than 0.7% of the sample, which has hundreds of thousands of clones, more than 85% seen once. Enrolled during active infection, Seattle patients were then followed longitudinally. This CDR3 region has 17 residues. Germline V gene sequence: CDR1 SGDLS, CDR2 YYNGEE. V lost 0 bases and J lost 1, with 13 bases in between.

This TCR was recovered from a man aged 55 to 70 with COVID-19, enrolled during active disease. The sample taken for sequencing was peripheral blood. The V call is TRBV9, the J call TRBJ2-2; possibly TRBD2 for D (5 bases). CDR3 in amino acids: CASSVGLGKENTGELFF. Here the CDR3 DNA reads TGTGCCAGCAGCGTAGGTCTCGGGAAGGAGAACACCGGGGAGCTGTTTTTT.